Presented here are 10 T cell receptor beta chains from one specimen sequenced in a study of a mutant IDH1 vaccine in newly diagnosed glioma. These TCRs' antigens remain unknown. The time point denotes: week 35, safety follow-up. One vaccine dose held 300 ug of mutant IDH1 20-mer peptide and came with topical imiquimod. Repertoires were generated with immunoSEQ multiplex PCR, while TCRdb's copy carries only in-frame clones and drops some. The data contain tens of thousands of clones, 75% to 85% of them seen just once; the ten biggest clones take up roughly 5%. The specimen comprised PBMCs, sampled from a glioma patient whose treatment included an IDH1 peptide vaccine. The origin of the receptors is a man in his forties or fifties with glioma.

V is TRBV10-2 and J is TRBJ1-4, with 9 bases identical to TRBD1. This CDR3 is 14 amino acids long. Germline assignment: CDR1 WSHSY and CDR2 SAAADI. J lost 7 bases, V lost 6 bases, and 6 bases had no gene match. This CDR3 reads CASSLTGGGEKLFF. The CDR3 DNA is TGCGCCAGCAGCCTGACAGGGGGAGGTGAAAAACTGTTTTTT.

This chain uses TRBV6-1 with TRBJ2-1, with 8 bases matching TRBD2. In germline, CDR1 is MNHNS, CDR2 SASEGT. The CDR3 is made up of 12 amino acids. J lost 9 bases, V lost 5 bases, and 3 bases had no gene match. The CDR3 DNA follows: TGTGCCAGCAGTCTAGCGGGCGTTGAGCAGTTCTTC. This sequence encodes CASSLAGVEQFF.

In this sample, this clone turned up a few times. The chain carries TRBV4-2 and TRBJ2-7; TRBD2 agrees at 13 bases. This CDR3 is built from 19 residues. CDR1 and CDR2 (germline): LGHNA, YNFKEQ. V lost 0 bases, J lost 0 bases, and 8 bases stayed unmatched. This chain's CDR3 is CASSQDLGLAGSFSYEQYF. In DNA form, the CDR3 reads TGTGCCAGCAGCCAAGATCTGGGACTAGCGGGATCGTTCTCCTACGAGCAGTACTTC.

CDR3 region: CASSQAGTSVYNEQFF. The DNA for the CDR3 is TGCGCCAGCAGCCAGGCCGGGACTAGCGTTTACAATGAGCAGTTCTTC. The V call is TRBV4-1, the J call TRBJ2-1; 10 bases align to TRBD2. The CDR3 runs 16 residues. The germline V gene encodes CDR1 MGHRA and CDR2 YSYEKL. The V and J ends lost 3 bases and 4 bases, in that order; junction bases with no gene match: 6.

The CDR3 DNA is TGTGCCAGCAGCCAAGCGGAGACGACTACCCACACAGATACGCAGTATTTT. It yields the protein CASSQAETTTHTDTQYF. The genes are TRBV4-2 and TRBJ2-3, with a possible D match to TRBD2 (5 bases). CDR1 is LGHNA and CDR2 is YNFKEQ in the germline V gene. With 1 base removed from V and 2 bases from J, the gap between germline ends came to 16 bases. The CDR3 runs 17 residues.

The rearrangement joins TRBV14 to TRBJ2-3; D might be TRBD1 (5 bases). V lost 0 bases to trimming and J lost 5 bases, with 12 bases between them. Germline V gene lookup returns CDR1 SGHDN and CDR2 FVKESK. The CDR3 sequence is 15 residues long. The CDR3 region is CASSQEKGPKDTQYF. The CDR3 DNA follows: TGTGCCAGCAGCCAAGAAAAGGGGCCGAAAGATACGCAGTATTTT.

The rearrangement links TRBV15 to TRBJ2-1, with D perhaps matching TRBD2 (6 bases). CDR3 length: 14 residues. Germline CDR1 is LNHNV and CDR2 is YYDKDF (reference sequence). The V gene lost 5 bases and the J gene lost 0 bases, with 8 bases spanning the gap. The CDR3 here is CATSGGGSYNEQFF. CDR3 nucleotides: TGTGCCACCAGCGGGGGAGGCTCCTACAATGAGCAGTTCTTC.

The chain couples TRBV5-4 to TRBJ2-3; D not resolved. The CDR3 spans 14 residues. V lost 0 bases to trimming and J lost 3 bases, with 8 bases between them. The germline gives CDR1 SGHNT, CDR2 YYREEE (reference sequence). The CDR3 sequence is CASSLVGETDTQYF. The CDR3, as DNA: TGTGCCAGCAGCTTGGTCGGTGAGACAGATACGCAGTATTTT.

The V and J genes are TRBV5-4 and TRBJ1-1, with D perhaps matching TRBD1 (5 bases). Germline CDR1 SGHNT, CDR2 YYREEE (reference sequence). This CDR3 has 14 residues. V was pared by 1 base and J by 3 bases, with 10 bases between. The CDR3 DNA reads TGTGCCAGCAGCTTGATTTCAGGGTACACTGAAGCTTTCTTT. Protein product: CASSLISGYTEAFF.

The chain has TRBV7-9 and TRBJ2-4; 11 positions match TRBD1. The V gene's germline CDR1 is SEHNR and CDR2 FQNEAQ (reference sequence). Trimming took 5 bases from V and 7 from J; bases not matched to a gene: 7. The CDR3 spans 15 residues. CDR3 DNA: TGTGCCAGCAGCCCAGGACAGGGGGCAGGGAACATTCAGTACTTC. Amino acid sequence: CASSPGQGAGNIQYF.